The 25 T cell receptor beta chains given below trace back to one sample, sequenced in a study of CD8 T cells in Susac syndrome. When the RNA was reverse transcribed, random hexamers were used with an input of roughly 0.45 to 1 ug. TCRdb re-called the immunoSEQ multiplex PCR reads through MiXCR, storing one row per CDR3 protein. The profile covers tens of thousands of distinct CDR3 sequences, with roughly 93% appearing a single time and around 0.53% taken by the ten largest. The sample taken for sequencing was CD8+ T cells from PBMCs. The receptor source for this set is a human donor in good health.

The chain carries TRBV7-2 and TRBJ2-5; 8 bases are a match to TRBD1. V lost 5 bases to trimming and J lost 3 bases; unmatched junction nucleotides: 11. Germline assignment: CDR1 SGHTA and CDR2 FQGNSA. The CDR3 is 16 residues long. CDR3: CASSPQPWTGKETQYF. CDR3 nucleotides: TGTGCCAGCAGCCCGCAACCTTGGACAGGGAAAGAGACCCAGTACTTC.

V usage is TRBV4-2 and J usage is TRBJ2-5; D remains unclear. Germline CDR1 is LGHNA and CDR2 is YNFKEQ. This CDR3 has 13 amino acids. V lost 0 bases and J lost 6, with 8 bases in between. CDR3 DNA sequence: TGTGCCAGCAGCCAAGATCCCCTTCAGACCCAGTACTTC. The encoded protein is CASSQDPLQTQYF.

This clonotype was picked up one time. This chain joins TRBV20-1 and TRBJ1-5; D remains unclear. Germline V lookup: CDR1 DFQATT, CDR2 SNEGSKA (reference sequence). The V and J ends lost 0 bases and 3 bases respectively, with 9 bases between them. CDR3 length equals 14 residues. The CDR3 DNA is TGCAGTGCTAGAGATTGGGTCTTCAATCAGCCCCAGCATTTT. This sequence encodes CSARDWVFNQPQHF.

This rearrangement joins TRBV11-2 to TRBJ2-5, with D uncertain. Per germline, CDR1 SGHAT and CDR2 FQNNGV. The CDR3 loop spans 13 amino acids. V was pared by 1 base and J by 5 bases, with 8 bases between. The CDR3 bases are TGTGCCAGCAGCTTAGCCCTGCTGGAGACCCAGTACTTC. Protein sequence: CASSLALLETQYF.

V gene TRBV7-2 combines with J gene TRBJ2-7, with 12 bases lining up with TRBD2. The CDR3 totals 15 residues. Germline V lookup: CDR1 SGHTA, CDR2 FQGNSA. The J segment lost 5 bases and the V segment lost 1 base, leaving 3 bases of the junction unmatched. The CDR3 region is CASSLGLAGGDEQYF. DNA for the CDR3: TGTGCCAGCAGCTTAGGTCTAGCGGGAGGGGACGAGCAGTACTTC.

This clonotype has more than one count but fewer than ten. This chain joins TRBV2 and TRBJ2-5, with 9 positions matching TRBD1. The CDR3 is 13 amino acids. After removal of 6 bases from V and 5 bases from J, the junction contained 4 bases not matched to a gene. Per the germline V gene, CDR1 is SNHLY and CDR2 is FYNNEI. This chain's CDR3 is CASRGQGQETQYF. The CDR3 DNA reads TGTGCCAGCAGGGGACAGGGCCAGGAGACCCAGTACTTC.

The V call is TRBV28, the J call TRBJ2-7; D unresolved. Trimming removed 6 bases from V and 0 bases from J, with 12 bases in between. The germline V gene has CDR1 MDHEN and CDR2 SYDVKM. The CDR3 loop spans 14 amino acids. This CDR3 is CASSNRGYSYEQYF. The CDR3 DNA is TGTGCCAGCAGCAATCGCGGATACTCCTACGAGCAGTACTTC.

The chain links TRBV12-3 or TRBV12-4 to TRBJ2-7, with D perhaps assigned TRBD1 or TRBD2 (5 bases each). Between the trimmed V and J ends, which lost 3 bases and 1 base, there was a span of 7 bases. This CDR3 is 13 amino acids long. In nucleotides, the CDR3 is TGTGCCAGCAGTTTCGGGGCATCCTACGAGCAGTACTTC. Protein: CASSFGASYEQYF.

The chain recombines TRBV2 with TRBJ2-3, with no clear D. Germline CDR1 and CDR2: SNHLY and FYNNEI. CDR3 length: 15 amino acids. The V end lost 6 bases, the J end lost 4 bases, and 17 bases lay between the germline ends. CDR3 region: CASRSGGAISDTQYF. In DNA form, the CDR3 reads TGTGCCAGCAGGTCAGGCGGCGCCATATCAGATACGCAGTATTTT.

This chain connects TRBV6-1 to TRBJ2-3; D is undetermined. Deletions cut 6 bases from V and 2 bases from J, with 18 bases between. The CDR3 contains 16 residues. The V gene's germline CDR1 is MNHNS and CDR2 SASEGT. CDR3 in amino acids: CASRESGGMFTDTQYF. DNA of the CDR3: TGTGCCAGCAGGGAATCGGGTGGAATGTTCACAGATACGCAGTATTTT.

The gene calls are TRBV9 and TRBJ2-2, with 14 bases aligning to TRBD2. The CDR3 totals 16 residues. Germline V CDR1 and CDR2: SGDLS, YYNGEE. V trimming: 4 bases; J trimming: 6 bases; junction bases outside the gene matches: 5. The CDR3 coding sequence is TGTGCCAGCAGCCCGCGACTAGCGGGAGGGGCCGGGGAGCTGTTTTTT. Amino acids: CASSPRLAGGAGELFF.

The J gene is TRBJ2-5, the V gene TRBV5-6; D might be TRBD1 (6 bases). The CDR3 loop spans 16 amino acids. V was pared by 0 bases and J by 0 bases, with 12 bases between. Germline-derived CDR1 and CDR2 are SGHDT and YYEEEE. In DNA, the CDR3 is TGTGCCAGCAGCTTGGATGGGACATTAAACCAAGAGACCCAGTACTTC. Protein product: CASSLDGTLNQETQYF.

As for this clonotype: A read error may produce the germline difference seen at one junction end. The chain uses TRBV4-2 and TRBJ2-7, with D possibly TRBD2 on 5 matching bases. The germline V gene encodes CDR1 LGHNA and CDR2 YNFKEQ. CDR3 length equals 17 residues. CDR3 nucleotides: TGTGCGAGCAGAGGGCTCGGTAACGGGCCCGACTCCTACGAGCAGTACTTC. This encodes CASRGLGNGPDSYEQYF.

V usage is TRBV3-1 and J usage is TRBJ2-5, with a weak D call TRBD2 (6 bases). The CDR3 sequence is 14 residues long. Germline loops: CDR1 LGHDT, CDR2 YNNKEL (reference sequence). Trimming stripped 3 bases from V and 8 bases from J, with 16 bases between. This chain's CDR3 is CASSQGGPWETQYF. The CDR3 DNA is TGTGCCAGCAGCCAGGGAGGCCCCTGGGAAACCCAGTACTTC.

This chain links TRBV24-1 with TRBJ2-5; tentatively, D is TRBD2 (6 bases). The ends were cut back, 9 bases at V and 4 bases at J, with 11 bases in the middle. The CDR3 length is 12 residues. Looked up from germline, CDR1 is KGHDR and CDR2 is SFDVKD. CDR3 in amino acids: CATGVGGETQYF. The CDR3 DNA is TGTGCCACCGGGGTCGGGGGAGAGACCCAGTACTTC.

The chain links TRBV19 to TRBJ2-1, with TRBD2 as a possible D gene (5 bases). The germline CDR1 and CDR2 sequences are LNHDA and SQIVND (reference sequence). The CDR3 has 15 residues. V was cut by 3 bases and J by 0 bases, with 9 bases left in between. The CDR3: CASSIFGNSYNEQFF. CDR3 sequence (DNA): TGTGCCAGTAGTATTTTCGGGAACTCCTACAATGAGCAGTTCTTC.

This clonotype was seen just once. The J gene is TRBJ2-7, the V gene TRBV20-1; the D call may be TRBD1 or TRBD2 (5 bases each). V shed 5 bases and J shed 2 bases, with 13 bases lying between them. Germline V gene sequence: CDR1 DFQATT, CDR2 SNEGSKA (reference sequence). The CDR3 length is 13 residues. The CDR3 DNA reads as TGCAGTGCTTGGGACCCGGGCCCCTACGAGCAGTACTTC. Translation: CSAWDPGPYEQYF.

This clonotype was seen once. This chain connects TRBV6-1 to TRBJ2-7, with TRBD2 matching 10 bases. The germline V gene encodes CDR1 MNHNS and CDR2 SASEGT. The V and J ends lost 5 bases and 6 bases, in that order; junction bases with no gene match: 10. This CDR3 spans 15 amino acids. The CDR3 is CASSLRTSGSFEQYF. CDR3 bases: TGTGCCAGCAGTCTTCGGACTAGCGGCTCTTTCGAGCAGTACTTC.

The J gene is TRBJ2-1, the V gene TRBV29-1; TRBD2 matches at 9 bases. With V trimmed by 8 bases and J by 7 bases, 12 bases remained unmatched. The CDR3 runs to 14 residues. Germline V lookup: CDR1 SQVTM, CDR2 ANQGSEA. DNA of the CDR3: TGCAGCACACTAAGGGCTAGCGGGGTGAATGAGCAGTTCTTC. It is translated as CSTLRASGVNEQFF.

The chain couples TRBV3-1 to TRBJ2-7; no firm D call. Germline values: CDR1 LGHDT, CDR2 YNNKEL (reference sequence). This CDR3 contains 14 residues. V shed 1 base and J shed 0 bases, with 7 bases lying between them. DNA of the CDR3: TGTGCCAGCAGCCAAGGGATGTACTCCTACGAGCAGTACTTC. Translation: CASSQGMYSYEQYF.

V usage is TRBV5-1 and J usage is TRBJ2-2, with unresolved D. CDR3 size: 16 residues. Germline-derived CDR1 and CDR2 are SGHRS and YFSETQ. Trimming shortened V by 0 bases and J by 1 base, and 10 bases separated the two germline ends. The CDR3 nucleotides read TGCGCCAGCAGCTTGGAGGTGATATTGAACACCGGGGAGCTGTTTTTT. Translation: CASSLEVILNTGELFF.

The rearrangement uses TRBV20-1 and TRBJ2-1, with D uncertain. The CDR3 runs to 15 residues. CDR1 and CDR2 from the germline V gene are DFQATT and SNEGSKA (reference sequence). With 1 base removed from V and 0 bases from J, the gap between germline ends came to 10 bases. In DNA, the CDR3 is TGCAGTGCTAGAGGGGCGATCAGCTCCTACAATGAGCAGTTCTTC. Protein product: CSARGAISSYNEQFF.

This rearrangement joins TRBV18 to TRBJ2-3; 8 positions match TRBD1. Germline loops: CDR1 KGHSH, CDR2 LQKENI. J gave up 1 base and V 6 bases, and 3 bases lay outside the gene matches. The CDR3 spans 14 residues. CDR3 protein: CASSPTGGTDTQYF. For the CDR3, the DNA is TGTGCCAGCTCTCCGACAGGGGGCACAGATACGCAGTATTTT.

The chain uses TRBV4-1 and TRBJ2-3; maybe TRBD2 (5 bases). The germline V gene has CDR1 MGHRA and CDR2 YSYEKL. CDR3 length equals 17 residues. V lost 0 bases to trimming and J lost 0 bases, with 13 bases between them. CDR3 nucleotides: TGCGCCAGCAGCCAAGATCCGCTAGCCCCGAGCACAGATACGCAGTATTTT. As protein: CASSQDPLAPSTDTQYF.

The chain uses TRBV5-6 and TRBJ2-7, with no clear D. The CDR3 length is 13 residues. Germline V gives CDR1 SGHDT, CDR2 YYEEEE. Trimming removed 0 bases at V and 7 bases at J, with 11 bases between. CDR3 residues: CASSLGGSGEQYF. CDR3 nucleotide sequence: TGTGCCAGCAGCTTGGGGGGATCCGGAGAGCAGTACTTC.